The 21 T cell receptor beta chains listed next were all sequenced from one sample in a study of blood T cells in healthy people across ages. Primers used in a second PCR of roughly 6 to 11 cycles were a sample-barcoded 5' primer and a J-beta primer mix. TCRdb re-derived calls from the 5' RACE reads in MiXCR, one entry per CDR3 protein. Among about 1,600,000 distinct CDR3 sequences listed, around 39% were seen once. Sample: blood. The receptor set was obtained from a woman aged 18 to 35 in good health.

The sample holds a few counts of this clonotype. The rearrangement links TRBV11-2 to TRBJ2-5; 7 bases are shared with TRBD2. The CDR3 contains 15 residues. Germline-derived CDR1 and CDR2 are SGHAT and FQNNGV. V trimming: 3 bases; J trimming: 0 bases; junction bases outside the gene matches: 4. The CDR3 protein is CASSFRLADQETQYF. In DNA, the CDR3 is TGTGCCAGCAGCTTTCGGCTAGCGGACCAAGAGACCCAGTACTTC.

This clonotype turned up a few times. The V and J genes are TRBV24-1 and TRBJ2-5, with 10 bases that match TRBD1. After removal of 4 bases from V and 0 bases from J, the junction contained 7 bases not matched to a gene. CDR3 length: 17 residues. Germline-derived CDR1 and CDR2 are KGHDR and SFDVKD. The CDR3 DNA follows: TGTGCCACCAGTGACCCTGGACAGGGGGAAGACCAAGAGACCCAGTACTTC. The encoded protein is CATSDPGQGEDQETQYF.

This clonotype was detected ten times or more. The V call is TRBV4-2, the J call TRBJ2-5; no definite D call. The germline V and J ends were trimmed by 0 bases and 1 base, with 12 bases remaining between them. CDR1 is LGHNA, CDR2 YNFKEQ, per germline. The CDR3 extends over 16 amino acids. CDR3 sequence (DNA): TGTGCCAGCAGCCAAGATACCGAAGTCGCCCAAGAGACCCAGTACTTC. Its protein product is CASSQDTEVAQETQYF.

Here the CDR3 reads CASSLRTSEISTDTQYF. CDR3 DNA sequence: TGCGCCAGCAGCTTGAGGACTAGCGAGATTAGCACAGATACGCAGTATTTT. The chain is built from TRBV5-1 and TRBJ2-3, with 9 positions matching TRBD2. V lost 1 base, J lost 0 bases, and 6 bases stayed unmatched. Per the germline V gene, CDR1 is SGHRS and CDR2 is YFSETQ. The CDR3 has 17 residues.

This clonotype was seen only a few times. This chain links TRBV12-3 or TRBV12-4 with TRBJ1-2; D gene ambiguous. The V end was cut by 6 bases, the J end by 1 base, with 15 bases between. The CDR3 loop spans 15 amino acids. CDR3 nucleotide sequence: TGTGCCAGCAGCCCGGGTCCACTCCTTAACTATGGCTACACCTTC. Translating it yields CASSPGPLLNYGYTF.

This clonotype occurred a few times. The J gene is TRBJ2-1, the V gene TRBV28; 7 positions agree with TRBD1. V lost 5 bases and J lost 3; bases outside the gene matches: 7. Germline values: CDR1 MDHEN, CDR2 SYDVKM. This CDR3 contains 15 residues. The CDR3 nucleotides read TGTGCCAGCAGTCCTAACAGGGGCCTCTACAATGAGCAGTTCTTC. Residues: CASSPNRGLYNEQFF. Together with reference TRBV28 and TRBJ2-1, the CDR3 gives the full variable domain: DVKVTQSSRYLVKRTGEKVFLECVQDMDHENMFWYRQDPGLGLRLIYFSYDVKMKEKGDIPEGYSVSREKKERFSLILESASTNQTSMYLCASSPNRGLYNEQFFGPGTRLTVL.

The V call is TRBV6-5, the J call TRBJ2-1; 7 positions agree with TRBD2. Looked up from germline, CDR1 is MNHEY and CDR2 is SVGAGI. With 0 bases clipped from V and 10 bases from J, the junction kept 27 bases outside the gene matches. The CDR3 is made up of 21 amino acids. CDR3 bases: TGTGCCAGCAGTTACTCGTCAGATCCCCTTGGGGACGGGAGGTCCTTAGGGGAGCAGTTCTTC. Encoded protein: CASSYSSDPLGDGRSLGEQFF.

The chain couples TRBV9 to TRBJ2-1, with D possibly being TRBD2 (6 bases). Per the germline V gene, CDR1 is SGDLS and CDR2 is YYNGEE. V was clipped by 0 bases and J by 4 bases, with 14 bases between them. This CDR3 is built from 16 residues. CDR3 region: CASSVGLVVGYNEQFF. In DNA, the CDR3 is TGTGCCAGCAGCGTAGGACTAGTGGTGGGTTACAATGAGCAGTTCTTC.

A few counts support this clonotype. CDR3 region: CSASGLAGGHEQYF. The CDR3 DNA sequence: TGCAGTGCTTCCGGACTAGCGGGGGGGCACGAGCAGTACTTC. The chain carries TRBV20-1 and TRBJ2-4; 15 bases fit TRBD2. The J call may be in error: the DNA end matches TRBJ2-7 better. CDR3 length: 14 residues. In germline, CDR1 is DFQATT, CDR2 SNEGSKA (reference sequence).

The chain has TRBV7-3 and TRBJ2-2; TRBD1 aligns across 8 bases. The CDR3 runs 18 residues. With 1 base clipped from V and 1 base from J, the junction kept 8 bases outside the gene matches. The germline V gene has CDR1 SGHTA and CDR2 FQGTGA. The CDR3 DNA is TGTGCCAGCAGCTTAAAAACAGGAGGACAGGGGAACACCGGGGAGCTGTTTTTT. Its protein is CASSLKTGGQGNTGELFF.

This clonotype was observed a handful of times. This chain uses TRBV4-1 with TRBJ2-5; 8 nucleotides agree with TRBD2. The CDR3 is made up of 15 amino acids. The germline CDR1 and CDR2 sequences are MGHRA and YSYEKL. Trimming cost V 1 base and J 4 bases; bases outside gene matches: 5. The CDR3 bases are TGCGCCAGCAGCCAAGTATTAGCGGGACCAGAGACCCAGTACTTC. This sequence encodes CASSQVLAGPETQYF.

This clonotype came up a few times. The rearrangement links TRBV7-9 to TRBJ2-3; no definite D call. V was pared by 5 bases and J by 7 bases, with 13 bases between. Germline values: CDR1 SEHNR, CDR2 FQNEAQ (reference sequence). The CDR3 contains 13 residues. The CDR3 DNA reads as TGTGCCAGCAGCCCGGAGAAGGTCCATACGCAGTATTTT. Amino acid sequence: CASSPEKVHTQYF.

V usage is TRBV4-2 and J usage is TRBJ2-2; TRBD1 aligns across 7 bases. The V gene's germline CDR1 is LGHNA and CDR2 YNFKEQ. V lost 6 bases, J lost 2 bases, and 6 bases stayed unmatched. The CDR3 has 15 amino acids. The CDR3 DNA reads TGTGCCAGCAGACTACAGGGGCTTAACACCGGGGAGCTGTTTTTT. Translated, it gives CASRLQGLNTGELFF.

This clonotype appeared a few times. The chain recombines TRBV7-2 with TRBJ2-3; no definite D call. The CDR3 has 16 amino acids. V was shortened by 0 bases and J by 0 bases, with 10 bases between the two germline ends. Per germline, CDR1 SGHTA and CDR2 FQGNSA. As DNA, the CDR3 is TGTGCCAGCAGCTTAGCGAGTGTCGGGAGCACAGATACGCAGTATTTT. Its translation is CASSLASVGSTDTQYF. Variable domain in full (rest from reference TRBV7-2 and TRBJ2-3): GAGVSQSPSNKVTEKGKDVELRCDPISGHTALYWYRQSLGQGLEFLIYFQGNSAPDKSGLPSDRFSAERTGGSVSTLTIQRTQQEDSAVYLCASSLASVGSTDTQYFGPGTRLTVL.

This clonotype has only a few counts. The genes are TRBV27 and TRBJ1-2; no clear D gene. The germline V and J ends were trimmed by 6 bases and 8 bases, with 13 bases remaining between them. This CDR3 is built from 12 residues. The germline V gene has CDR1 MNHEY and CDR2 SMNVEV (reference sequence). This chain's CDR3 is CASSQSLRGYTF. CDR3 DNA sequence: TGTGCCAGCAGCCAAAGTCTTCGGGGCTACACCTTC.

The V gene is TRBV30, the J gene TRBJ2-1; the match to TRBD2 covers 9 bases. J lost 11 bases, V lost 3 bases, and 5 bases had no gene match. The CDR3 covers 12 residues. Per germline, CDR1 GTSNPN and CDR2 SVGIG (reference sequence). CDR3 in DNA: TGTGCCTGGAGGAAGGCGGGGGGGAAGCAGTTCTTC. Translating gives CAWRKAGGKQFF.

This clonotype has a handful of counts. CDR3 sequence: CSVARGDGSDTGELFF. The CDR3 nucleotides are TGCAGCGTTGCCCGAGGGGACGGGTCGGACACCGGGGAGCTGTTTTTT. The chain joins TRBV29-1 to TRBJ2-2, with D perhaps being TRBD1 or TRBD2 (5 bases each). V was clipped by 4 bases and J by 3 bases, with 18 bases between them. This CDR3 contains 16 residues. Germline V gene data show CDR1 as SQVTM and CDR2 as ANQGSEA.

The chain employs TRBV29-1 and TRBJ1-1; D is perhaps TRBD1 (5 bases). This CDR3 comprises 14 residues. Trimming took 6 bases from V and 3 from J, leaving 17 bases between them. In germline, CDR1 is SQVTM, CDR2 ANQGSEA. CDR3 residues: CSVGEGILDTEAFF. The DNA for the CDR3 is TGCAGCGTGGGGGAGGGAATTTTGGACACTGAAGCTTTCTTT. The entire variable domain, with the rest obtained from reference TRBV29-1 and TRBJ1-1, is as follows: SAVISQKPSRDICQRGTSLTIQCQVDSQVTMMFWYRQQPGQSLTLIATANQGSEATYESGFVIDKFPISRPNLTFSTLTVSNMSPEDSSIYLCSVGEGILDTEAFFGQGTRLTVV.

This chain joins TRBV5-1 and TRBJ1-5; D is uncertain. Trimming shortened V by 0 bases and J by 6 bases, and 7 bases separated the two germline ends. The V gene's germline CDR1 is SGHRS and CDR2 YFSETQ. This CDR3 comprises 13 residues. CDR3: CASSLGLSQPQHF. CDR3 DNA: TGCGCCAGCAGCTTGGGTCTAAGTCAGCCCCAGCATTTT.

This sequence joins TRBV7-9 and TRBJ1-2; TRBD1 matches at 8 bases. Trimming cost V 5 bases and J 8 bases; bases outside gene matches: 4. The CDR3 length is 12 residues. CDR1 is SEHNR and CDR2 is FQNEAQ in the germline V gene (reference sequence). The CDR3 loop reads CASSKQGEGYTF. The CDR3 region has the DNA TGTGCCAGCAGCAAACAGGGGGAAGGCTACACCTTC.

The chain has TRBV9 and TRBJ1-1; D gene unclear. V lost 3 bases and J 5 bases, leaving 20 bases between the germline ends. Germline V CDR1 and CDR2: SGDLS, YYNGEE. This CDR3 is built from 16 residues. CDR3 nucleotide sequence: TGTGCCAGCAGCGGACGCTTCTTGACGGCCGGGACTGAAGCTTTCTTT. Translated: CASSGRFLTAGTEAFF. Combining the CDR3 with reference TRBV9 and TRBJ1-1 gives the whole variable domain DSGVTQTPKHLITATGQRVTLRCSPRSGDLSVYWYQQSLDQGLQFLIQYYNGEERAKGNILERFSAQQFPDLHSELNLSSLELGDSALYFCASSGRFLTAGTEAFFGQGTRLTVV.